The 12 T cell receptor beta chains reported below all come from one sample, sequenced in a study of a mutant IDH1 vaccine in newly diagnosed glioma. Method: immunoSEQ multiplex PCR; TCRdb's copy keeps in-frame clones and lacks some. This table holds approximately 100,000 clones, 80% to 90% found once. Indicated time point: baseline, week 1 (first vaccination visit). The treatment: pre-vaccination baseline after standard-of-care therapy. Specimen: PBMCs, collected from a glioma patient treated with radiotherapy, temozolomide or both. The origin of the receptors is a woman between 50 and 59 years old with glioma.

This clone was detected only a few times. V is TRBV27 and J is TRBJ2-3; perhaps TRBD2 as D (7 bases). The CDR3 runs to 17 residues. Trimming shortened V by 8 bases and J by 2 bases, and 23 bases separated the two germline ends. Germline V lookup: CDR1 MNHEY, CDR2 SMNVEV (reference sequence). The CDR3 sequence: CASADGRGGPFTDTQYF. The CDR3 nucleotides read TGTGCCAGCGCCGATGGACGCGGGGGCCCCTTCACAGATACGCAGTATTTT.

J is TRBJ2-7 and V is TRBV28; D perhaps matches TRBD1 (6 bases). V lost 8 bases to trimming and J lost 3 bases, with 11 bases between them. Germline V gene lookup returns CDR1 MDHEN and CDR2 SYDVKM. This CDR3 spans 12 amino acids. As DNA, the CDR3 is TGTGCCAGCGGAAGACAGGTCTACGAGCAGTACTTC. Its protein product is CASGRQVYEQYF.

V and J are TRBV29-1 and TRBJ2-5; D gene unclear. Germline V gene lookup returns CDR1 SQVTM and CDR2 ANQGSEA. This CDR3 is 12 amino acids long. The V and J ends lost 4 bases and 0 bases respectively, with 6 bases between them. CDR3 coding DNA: TGCAGCGTTGCGGAGTACCAAGAGACCCAGTACTTC. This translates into CSVAEYQETQYF.

The CDR3 is CASHGGAKNIQYF. As DNA, the CDR3 is TGTGCCAGCCACGGGGGGGCCAAAAACATTCAGTACTTC. The rearrangement joins TRBV28 to TRBJ2-4, with 7 bases aligning to TRBD2. The germline gives CDR1 MDHEN, CDR2 SYDVKM. V was clipped by 8 bases and J by 1 base; unmatched bases: 2. The CDR3 spans 13 residues. The whole variable domain, filled in from reference TRBV28 and TRBJ2-4, reads DVKVTQSSRYLVKRTGEKVFLECVQDMDHENMFWYRQDPGLGLRLIYFSYDVKMKEKGDIPEGYSVSREKKERFSLILESASTNQTSMYLCASHGGAKNIQYFGAGTRLSVL.

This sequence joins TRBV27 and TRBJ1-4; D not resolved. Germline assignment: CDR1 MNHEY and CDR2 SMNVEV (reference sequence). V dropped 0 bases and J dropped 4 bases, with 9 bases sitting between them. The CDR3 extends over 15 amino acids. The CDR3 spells CASSLSRGFNEKLFF. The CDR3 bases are TGTGCCAGCAGTTTATCGAGAGGCTTTAATGAAAAACTGTTTTTT.

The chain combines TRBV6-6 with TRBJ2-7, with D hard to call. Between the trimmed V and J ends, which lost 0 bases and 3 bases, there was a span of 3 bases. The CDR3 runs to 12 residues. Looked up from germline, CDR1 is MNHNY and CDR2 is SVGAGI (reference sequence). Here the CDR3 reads CASSYSFYEQYF. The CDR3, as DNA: TGTGCCAGCAGTTACTCGTTCTACGAGCAGTACTTC.

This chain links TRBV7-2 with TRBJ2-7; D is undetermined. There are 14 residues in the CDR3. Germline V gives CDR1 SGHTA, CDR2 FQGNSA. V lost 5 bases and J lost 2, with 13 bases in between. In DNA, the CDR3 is TGTGCCAGCAGCCCGGCCAGCCGGACCTACGAGCAGTACTTC. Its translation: CASSPASRTYEQYF.

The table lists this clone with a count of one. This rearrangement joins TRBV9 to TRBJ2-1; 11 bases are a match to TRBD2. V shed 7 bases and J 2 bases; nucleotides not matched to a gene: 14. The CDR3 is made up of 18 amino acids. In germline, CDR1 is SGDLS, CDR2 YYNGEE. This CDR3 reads CASGLGLAEVRTYNEQFF. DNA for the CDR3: TGTGCCAGCGGTTTGGGACTAGCGGAAGTGAGGACCTACAATGAGCAGTTCTTC.

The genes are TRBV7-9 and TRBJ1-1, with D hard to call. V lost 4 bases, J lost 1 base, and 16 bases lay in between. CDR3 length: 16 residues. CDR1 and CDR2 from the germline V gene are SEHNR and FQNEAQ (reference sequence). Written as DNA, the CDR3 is TGTGCCAGCAGCTCCAACCCCAGCAGTTCGAACACTGAAGCTTTCTTT. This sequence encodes CASSSNPSSSNTEAFF. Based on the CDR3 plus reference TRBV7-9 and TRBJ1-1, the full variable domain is DTGVSQNPRHKITKRGQNVTFRCDPISEHNRLYWYRQTLGQGPEFLTYFQNEAQLEKSRLLSDRFSAERPKGSFSTLEIQRTEQGDSAMYLCASSSNPSSSNTEAFFGQGTRLTVV.

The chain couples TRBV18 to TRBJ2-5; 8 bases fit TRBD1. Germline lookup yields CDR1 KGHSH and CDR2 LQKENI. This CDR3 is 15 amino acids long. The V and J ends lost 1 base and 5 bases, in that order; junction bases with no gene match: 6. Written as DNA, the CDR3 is TGTGCCAGCTCACCACGGCAGGGGGCTGGGGAGACCCAGTACTTC. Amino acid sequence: CASSPRQGAGETQYF. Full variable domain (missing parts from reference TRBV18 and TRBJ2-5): NAGVMQNPRHLVRRRGQEARLRCSPMKGHSHVYWYRQLPEEGLKFMVYLQKENIIDESGMPKERFSAEFPKEGPSILRIQQVVRGDSAAYFCASSPRQGAGETQYFGPGTRLLVL.

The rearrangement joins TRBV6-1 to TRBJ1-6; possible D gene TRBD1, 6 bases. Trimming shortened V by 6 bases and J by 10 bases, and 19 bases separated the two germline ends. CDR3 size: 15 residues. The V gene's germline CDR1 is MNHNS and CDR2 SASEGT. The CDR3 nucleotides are TGTGCCAGCAGCGGGACTCGGGGGGCTGGATCACCCCTCCACTTT. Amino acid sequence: CASSGTRGAGSPLHF.

The CDR3 here is CASSFRPQDYEQYF. As DNA, the CDR3 is TGTGCCAGCAGCTTCCGCCCCCAGGACTACGAGCAGTACTTC. The chain employs TRBV7-9 and TRBJ2-7, with D unresolved. This CDR3 is built from 14 residues. With 3 bases removed from V and 3 bases from J, the gap between germline ends came to 12 bases. Germline-derived CDR1 and CDR2 are SEHNR and FQNEAQ (reference sequence).